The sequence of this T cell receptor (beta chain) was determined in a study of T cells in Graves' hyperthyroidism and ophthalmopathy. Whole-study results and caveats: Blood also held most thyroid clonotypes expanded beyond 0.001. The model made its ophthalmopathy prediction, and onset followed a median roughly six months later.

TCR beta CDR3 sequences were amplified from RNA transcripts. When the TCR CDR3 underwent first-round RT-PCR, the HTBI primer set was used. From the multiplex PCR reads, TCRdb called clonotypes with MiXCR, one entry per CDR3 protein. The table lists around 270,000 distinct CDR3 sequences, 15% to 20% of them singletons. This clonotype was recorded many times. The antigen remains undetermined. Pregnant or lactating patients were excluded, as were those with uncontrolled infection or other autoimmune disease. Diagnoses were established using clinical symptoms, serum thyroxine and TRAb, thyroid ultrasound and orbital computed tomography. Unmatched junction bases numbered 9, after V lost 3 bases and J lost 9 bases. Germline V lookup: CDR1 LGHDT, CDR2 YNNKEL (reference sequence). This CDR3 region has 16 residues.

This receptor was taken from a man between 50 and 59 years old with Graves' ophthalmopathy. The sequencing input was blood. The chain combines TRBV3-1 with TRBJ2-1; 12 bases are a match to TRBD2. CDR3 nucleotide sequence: TGTGCCAGCAGCCAGACCCGGGGACTAGCGGGTAGTGAGCAGTTCTTC. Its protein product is CASSQTRGLAGSEQFF.